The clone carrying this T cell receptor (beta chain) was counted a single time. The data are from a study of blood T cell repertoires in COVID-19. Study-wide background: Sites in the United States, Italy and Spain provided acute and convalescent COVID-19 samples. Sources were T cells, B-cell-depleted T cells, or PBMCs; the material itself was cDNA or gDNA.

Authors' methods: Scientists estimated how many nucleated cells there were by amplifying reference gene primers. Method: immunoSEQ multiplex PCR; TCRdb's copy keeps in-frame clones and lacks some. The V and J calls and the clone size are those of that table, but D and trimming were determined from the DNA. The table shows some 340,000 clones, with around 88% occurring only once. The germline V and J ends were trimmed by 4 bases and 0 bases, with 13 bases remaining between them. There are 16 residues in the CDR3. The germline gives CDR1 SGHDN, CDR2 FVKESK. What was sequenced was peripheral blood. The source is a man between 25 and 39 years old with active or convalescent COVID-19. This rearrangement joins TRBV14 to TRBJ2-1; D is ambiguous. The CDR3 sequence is CASSPFSAFSYNEQFF. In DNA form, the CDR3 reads TGTGCCAGCAGCCCCTTTAGTGCTTTCTCCTACAATGAGCAGTTCTTC.